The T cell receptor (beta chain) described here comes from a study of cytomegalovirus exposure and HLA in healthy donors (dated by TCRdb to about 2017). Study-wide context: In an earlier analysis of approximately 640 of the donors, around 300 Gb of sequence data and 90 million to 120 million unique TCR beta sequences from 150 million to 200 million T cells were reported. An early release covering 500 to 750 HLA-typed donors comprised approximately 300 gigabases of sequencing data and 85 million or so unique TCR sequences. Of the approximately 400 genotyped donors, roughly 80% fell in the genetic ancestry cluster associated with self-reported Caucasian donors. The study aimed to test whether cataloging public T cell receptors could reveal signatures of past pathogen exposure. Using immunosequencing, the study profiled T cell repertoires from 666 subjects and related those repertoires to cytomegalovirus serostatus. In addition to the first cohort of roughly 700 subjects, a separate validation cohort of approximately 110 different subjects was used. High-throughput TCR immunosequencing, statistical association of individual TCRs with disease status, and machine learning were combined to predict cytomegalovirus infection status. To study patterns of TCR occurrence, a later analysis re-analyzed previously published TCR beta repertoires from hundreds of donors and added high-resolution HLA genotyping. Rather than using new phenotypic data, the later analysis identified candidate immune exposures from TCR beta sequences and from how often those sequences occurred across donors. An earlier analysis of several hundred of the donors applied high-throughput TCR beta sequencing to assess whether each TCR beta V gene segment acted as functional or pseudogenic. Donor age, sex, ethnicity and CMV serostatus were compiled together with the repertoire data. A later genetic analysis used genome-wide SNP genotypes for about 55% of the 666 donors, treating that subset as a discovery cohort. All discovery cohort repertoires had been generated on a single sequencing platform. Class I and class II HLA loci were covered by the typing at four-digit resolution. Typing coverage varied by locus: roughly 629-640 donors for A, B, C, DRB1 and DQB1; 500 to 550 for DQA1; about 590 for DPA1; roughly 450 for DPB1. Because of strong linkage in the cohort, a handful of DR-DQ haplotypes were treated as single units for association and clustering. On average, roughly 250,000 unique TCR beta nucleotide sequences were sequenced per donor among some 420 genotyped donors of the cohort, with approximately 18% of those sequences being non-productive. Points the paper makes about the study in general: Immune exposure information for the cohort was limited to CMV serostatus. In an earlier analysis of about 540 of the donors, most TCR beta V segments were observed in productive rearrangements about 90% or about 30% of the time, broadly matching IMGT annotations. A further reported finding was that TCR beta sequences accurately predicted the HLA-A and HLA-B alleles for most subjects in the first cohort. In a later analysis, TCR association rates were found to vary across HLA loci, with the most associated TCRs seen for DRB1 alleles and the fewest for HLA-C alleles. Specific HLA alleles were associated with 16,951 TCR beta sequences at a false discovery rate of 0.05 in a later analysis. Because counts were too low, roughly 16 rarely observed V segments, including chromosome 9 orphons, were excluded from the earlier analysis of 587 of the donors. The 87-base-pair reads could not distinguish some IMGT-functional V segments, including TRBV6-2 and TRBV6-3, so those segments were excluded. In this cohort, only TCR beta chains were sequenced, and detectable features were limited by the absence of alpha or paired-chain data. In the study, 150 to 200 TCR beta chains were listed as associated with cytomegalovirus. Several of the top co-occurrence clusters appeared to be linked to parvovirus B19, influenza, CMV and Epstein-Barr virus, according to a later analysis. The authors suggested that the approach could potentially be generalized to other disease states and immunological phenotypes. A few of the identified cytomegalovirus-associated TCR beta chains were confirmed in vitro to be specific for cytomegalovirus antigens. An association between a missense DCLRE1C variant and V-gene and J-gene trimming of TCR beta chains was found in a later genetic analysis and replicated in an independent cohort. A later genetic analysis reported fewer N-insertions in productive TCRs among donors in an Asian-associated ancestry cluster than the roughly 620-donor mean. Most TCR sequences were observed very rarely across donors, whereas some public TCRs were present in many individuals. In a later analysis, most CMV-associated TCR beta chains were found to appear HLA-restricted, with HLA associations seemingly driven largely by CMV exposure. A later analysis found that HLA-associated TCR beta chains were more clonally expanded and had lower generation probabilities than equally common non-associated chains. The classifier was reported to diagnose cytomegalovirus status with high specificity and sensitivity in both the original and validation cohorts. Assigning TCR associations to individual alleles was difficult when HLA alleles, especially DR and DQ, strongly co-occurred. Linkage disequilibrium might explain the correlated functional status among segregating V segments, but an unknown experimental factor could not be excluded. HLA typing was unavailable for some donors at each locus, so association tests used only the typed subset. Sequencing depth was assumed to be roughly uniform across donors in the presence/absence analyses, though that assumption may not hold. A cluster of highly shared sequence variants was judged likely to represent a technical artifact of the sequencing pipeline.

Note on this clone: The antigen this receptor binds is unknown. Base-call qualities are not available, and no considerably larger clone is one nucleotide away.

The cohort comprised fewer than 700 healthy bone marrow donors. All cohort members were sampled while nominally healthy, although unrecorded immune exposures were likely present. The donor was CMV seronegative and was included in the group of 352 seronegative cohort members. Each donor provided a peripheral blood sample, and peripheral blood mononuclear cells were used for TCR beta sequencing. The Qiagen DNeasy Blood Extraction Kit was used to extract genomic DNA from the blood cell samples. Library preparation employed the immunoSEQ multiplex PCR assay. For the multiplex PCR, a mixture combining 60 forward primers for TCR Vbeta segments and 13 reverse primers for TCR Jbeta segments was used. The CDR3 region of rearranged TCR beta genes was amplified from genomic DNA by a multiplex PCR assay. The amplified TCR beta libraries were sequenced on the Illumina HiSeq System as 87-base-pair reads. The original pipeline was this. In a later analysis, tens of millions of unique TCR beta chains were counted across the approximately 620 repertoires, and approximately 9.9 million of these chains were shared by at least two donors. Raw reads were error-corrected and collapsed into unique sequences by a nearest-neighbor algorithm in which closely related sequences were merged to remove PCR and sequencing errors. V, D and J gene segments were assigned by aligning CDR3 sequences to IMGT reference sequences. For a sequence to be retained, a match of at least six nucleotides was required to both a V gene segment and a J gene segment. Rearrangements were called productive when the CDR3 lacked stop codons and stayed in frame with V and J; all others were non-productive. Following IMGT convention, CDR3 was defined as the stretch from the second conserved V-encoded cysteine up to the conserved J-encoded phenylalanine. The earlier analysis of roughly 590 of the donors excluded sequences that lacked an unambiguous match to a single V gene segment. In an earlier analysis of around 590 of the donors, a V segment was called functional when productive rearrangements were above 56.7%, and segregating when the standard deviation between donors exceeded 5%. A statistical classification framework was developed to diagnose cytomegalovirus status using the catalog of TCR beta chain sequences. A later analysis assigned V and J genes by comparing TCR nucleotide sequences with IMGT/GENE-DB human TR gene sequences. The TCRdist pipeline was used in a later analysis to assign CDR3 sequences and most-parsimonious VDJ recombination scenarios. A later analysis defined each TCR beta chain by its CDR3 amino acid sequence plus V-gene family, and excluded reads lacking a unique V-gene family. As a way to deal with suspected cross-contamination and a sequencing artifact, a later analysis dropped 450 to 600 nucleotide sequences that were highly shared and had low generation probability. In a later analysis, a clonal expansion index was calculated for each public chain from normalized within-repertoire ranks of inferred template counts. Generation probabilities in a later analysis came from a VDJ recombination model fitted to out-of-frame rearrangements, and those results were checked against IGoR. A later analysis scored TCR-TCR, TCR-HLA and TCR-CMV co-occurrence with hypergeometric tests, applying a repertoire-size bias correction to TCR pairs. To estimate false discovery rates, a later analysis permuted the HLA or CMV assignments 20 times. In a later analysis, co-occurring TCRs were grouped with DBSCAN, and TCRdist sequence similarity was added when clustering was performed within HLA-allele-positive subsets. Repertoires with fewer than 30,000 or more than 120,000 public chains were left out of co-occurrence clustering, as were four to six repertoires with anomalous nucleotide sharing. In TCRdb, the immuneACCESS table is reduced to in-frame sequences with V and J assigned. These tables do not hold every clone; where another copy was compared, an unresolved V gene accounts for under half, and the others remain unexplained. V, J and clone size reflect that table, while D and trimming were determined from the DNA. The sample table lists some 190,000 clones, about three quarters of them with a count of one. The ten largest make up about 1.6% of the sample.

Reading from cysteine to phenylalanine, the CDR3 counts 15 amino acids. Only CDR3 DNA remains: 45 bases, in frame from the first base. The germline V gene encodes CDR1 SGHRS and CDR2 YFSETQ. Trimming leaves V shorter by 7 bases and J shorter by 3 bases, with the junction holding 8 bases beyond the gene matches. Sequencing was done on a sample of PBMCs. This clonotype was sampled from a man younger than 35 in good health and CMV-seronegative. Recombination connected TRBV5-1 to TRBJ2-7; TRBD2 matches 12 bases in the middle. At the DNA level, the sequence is TGCGCCAGCTACCCAGGACTAGCGGGGAACTACGAGCAGTACTTC. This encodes CASYPGLAGNYEQYF. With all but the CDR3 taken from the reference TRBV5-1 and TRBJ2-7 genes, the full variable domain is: KAGVTQTPRYLIKTRGQQVTLSCSPISGHRSVSWYQQTPGQGLQFLFEYFSETQRNKGNFPGRFSGRQFSNSRSEMNVSTLELGDSALYLCASYPGLAGNYEQYFGPGTRLTVT.